One sample yielded the 20 T cell receptor beta chains listed below, sequenced in a study of siplizumab effects on memory and regulatory T cells. Sequencing was performed with immunoSEQ multiplex PCR; in TCRdb, only in-frame clones are kept and a portion is missing. In the table there are approximately 100,000 clones, about 90% of which are singletons. The sample was Tregs sorted from blood. These receptors all stem from a human donor in good health.

This clone was detected only a few times. The chain carries TRBV6-1 and TRBJ2-1; D is perhaps TRBD2 (7 bases). The CDR3 runs to 15 residues. CDR1 is MNHNS, CDR2 SASEGT, per germline. The V gene lost 6 bases and the J gene lost 7 bases, with 19 bases spanning the gap. In DNA form, the CDR3 reads TGTGCCAGCAGAACTATGGGGGCGGGGGTGAATGAGCAGTTCTTC. Residues: CASRTMGAGVNEQFF.

The V gene is TRBV5-1, the J gene TRBJ2-5; the match to TRBD2 covers 7 bases. Germline-derived CDR1 and CDR2 are SGHRS and YFSETQ. V lost 4 bases and J lost 4; bases outside the gene matches: 4. This CDR3 has 13 amino acids. The CDR3 loop is CASSRTRPETQYF. CDR3 coding DNA: TGCGCCAGCAGCAGGACTAGACCAGAGACCCAGTACTTC. Combining the CDR3 with reference TRBV5-1 and TRBJ2-5 gives the whole variable domain KAGVTQTPRYLIKTRGQQVTLSCSPISGHRSVSWYQQTPGQGLQFLFEYFSETQRNKGNFPGRFSGRQFSNSRSEMNVSTLELGDSALYLCASSRTRPETQYFGPGTRLLVL.

In its sample, this clone was seen once. The rearrangement joins TRBV7-3 to TRBJ1-1; D not resolved. V lost 5 bases, J lost 3 bases, and 10 bases lay in between. CDR3 size: 13 residues. CDR1 is SGHTA, CDR2 FQGTGA, per germline. The DNA of the CDR3 is TGTGCCAGCAGCCTCCTCCAGGACACTGAAGCTTTCTTT. Residues: CASSLLQDTEAFF.

This clone has more than one count but fewer than ten. The rearrangement links TRBV4-2 to TRBJ1-2; D not resolved. The CDR3 has 13 amino acids. V was shortened by 8 bases and J by 7 bases, with 17 bases between the two germline ends. Per germline, CDR1 LGHNA and CDR2 YNFKEQ. The CDR3 region has the DNA TGTGCCAGCGGGGTAGAGGGTTATTTTGGCTACACCTTC. Protein sequence: CASGVEGYFGYTF.

The chain links TRBV7-8 to TRBJ2-5; D ambiguous. The CDR3 contains 14 residues. Germline CDR1 SGHVS, CDR2 FQNEAQ. The V end lost 4 bases, the J end lost 5 bases, and 14 bases lay between the germline ends. DNA for the CDR3: TGTGCCAGCAGCTCCTCTGGGGTGCGGGAGACCCAGTACTTC. It is translated as CASSSSGVRETQYF. The entire variable domain, with the rest obtained from reference TRBV7-8 and TRBJ2-5, is as follows: GAGVSQSPRYKVAKRGQDVALRCDPISGHVSLFWYQQALGQGPEFLTYFQNEAQLDKSGLPSDRFFAERPEGSVSTLKIQRTQQEDSAVYLCASSSSGVRETQYFGPGTRLLVL.

V and J are TRBV7-2 and TRBJ2-1, with a weak D call TRBD2 (5 bases). The V end was cut by 5 bases, the J end by 9 bases, with 17 bases between. Germline values: CDR1 SGHTA, CDR2 FQGNSA. This CDR3 spans 14 amino acids. For the CDR3, the DNA is TGTGCCAGCAGCGAGGTTGAGGGAGTAAGTGAGCAGTTCTTC. Its protein is CASSEVEGVSEQFF.

The J gene is TRBJ2-1, the V gene TRBV5-1; 11 bases fit TRBD2. Germline values: CDR1 SGHRS, CDR2 YFSETQ. The CDR3 has 22 residues. V was clipped by 1 base and J by 3 bases; unmatched bases: 21. CDR3 nucleotide sequence: TGCGCCAGCAGCTTGTCTACAAATCAGGGTCAAAAGGGACTAGCGGTCTACAATGAGCAGTTCTTC. Translation: CASSLSTNQGQKGLAVYNEQFF.

This clone was observed a handful of times. The chain couples TRBV4-2 to TRBJ2-7; 11 bases map to TRBD2. The germline V gene has CDR1 LGHNA and CDR2 YNFKEQ. J was trimmed by 0 bases and V by 8 bases; bases with no gene match: 6. This CDR3 spans 15 amino acids. CDR3 coding DNA: TGTGCCAGCGGCCCGACTAGCGGGATCTCCTACGAGCAGTACTTC. Residues: CASGPTSGISYEQYF.

The chain carries TRBV14 and TRBJ1-1; D gene uncertain. The CDR3 consists of 15 residues. V shed 4 bases and J shed 2 bases, with 14 bases lying between them. Germline V lookup: CDR1 SGHDN, CDR2 FVKESK. The CDR3 is CASSPGRRVNTEAFF. The CDR3 bases are TGTGCCAGCAGCCCGGGTAGGCGAGTAAACACTGAAGCTTTCTTT.

The rearrangement links TRBV2 to TRBJ1-4; D remains unclear. Germline CDR1 reads SNHLY; CDR2 reads FYNNEI. V was clipped by 1 base and J by 3 bases, with 12 bases between them. The CDR3 extends over 16 amino acids. CDR3: CASSEERGHANEKLFF. The CDR3 coding sequence is TGTGCCAGCAGTGAAGAACGAGGTCATGCTAATGAAAAACTGTTTTTT.

The gene calls are TRBV12-5 and TRBJ2-7; D is possibly TRBD1 (5 bases). The V end lost 1 base, the J end lost 3 bases, and 13 bases lay between the germline ends. The CDR3 sequence is 15 residues long. Germline CDR1 is LGHNT and CDR2 is FRNRAP. CDR3 coding DNA: TGTGCTAGTGGTTTGGGAACAACAGGATACTACGAGCAGTACTTC. The encoded protein is CASGLGTTGYYEQYF.

V usage is TRBV7-6 and J usage is TRBJ2-1; maybe TRBD2 (6 bases). The V and J ends lost 1 base and 13 bases respectively, with 11 bases between them. CDR3 length equals 12 residues. Germline V gives CDR1 SGHVS, CDR2 FNYEAQ. As DNA, the CDR3 is TGTGCCAGCAGCTTAGTCGGGAGTGACCAGTTCTTC. Amino acids: CASSLVGSDQFF. The full variable domain, its missing parts supplied by reference TRBV7-6 and TRBJ2-1, is GAGVSQSPRYKVTKRGQDVALRCDPISGHVSLYWYRQALGQGPEFLTYFNYEAQQDKSGLPNDRFSAERPEGSISTLTIQRTEQRDSAMYRCASSLVGSDQFFGPGTRLTVL.

Concerning this clone: Other nucleotide sequences in the sample specify the same CDR3. The chain couples TRBV5-4 to TRBJ1-3; no clear D. CDR3 length equals 14 residues. Between the trimmed V and J ends, which lost 0 bases and 1 base, there was a span of 5 bases. Germline V gene lookup returns CDR1 SGHNT and CDR2 YYREEE (reference sequence). The chain's CDR3 is CASSLAGSGNTIYF. The CDR3 DNA reads as TGTGCCAGCAGCTTGGCTGGGTCTGGAAACACCATATATTTT.

The chain recombines TRBV28 with TRBJ2-3; 12 nucleotides agree with TRBD2. Germline assignment: CDR1 MDHEN and CDR2 SYDVKM. V shed 6 bases and J 2 bases; nucleotides not matched to a gene: 18. This CDR3 spans 20 amino acids. CDR3 sequence (DNA): TGTGCCAGCAGCTTTCTCTTACTAGCGGGAGGCCCTCCCGACACAGATACGCAGTATTTT. It codes for CASSFLLLAGGPPDTDTQYF.

The genes are TRBV10-2 and TRBJ1-5; D is uncertain. Trimming shortened V by 6 bases and J by 2 bases, and 8 bases separated the two germline ends. The CDR3 is 13 amino acids. Germline lookup yields CDR1 WSHSY and CDR2 SAAADI. The CDR3 nucleotides read TGCGCCAGCAGCCCCTGGGGCAATCAGCCCCAGCATTTT. Amino acids: CASSPWGNQPQHF.

The CDR3: CSVDGVASTDTQYF. CDR3 in DNA: TGCAGCGTTGACGGCGTAGCTAGCACAGATACGCAGTATTTT. V usage is TRBV29-1 and J usage is TRBJ2-3; no clear D gene. Germline V gives CDR1 SQVTM, CDR2 ANQGSEA. The germline V and J ends were trimmed by 3 bases and 0 bases, with 10 bases remaining between them. CDR3 length: 14 amino acids.

The chain couples TRBV28 to TRBJ1-3; D call uncertain. Germline-derived CDR1 and CDR2 are MDHEN and SYDVKM. Deletions cut 5 bases from V and 0 bases from J, with 8 bases between. The CDR3 totals 14 residues. The DNA of the CDR3 is TGTGCCAGCAGTAAACACCGCTCTGGAAACACCATATATTTT. Amino acid sequence: CASSKHRSGNTIYF.

The rearrangement uses TRBV7-6 and TRBJ2-5; D is unresolved. This CDR3 is built from 15 residues. CDR1 SGHVS and CDR2 FNYEAQ come from the germline V gene. V lost 1 base and J lost 1, with 10 bases in between. The CDR3 DNA follows: TGTGCCAGCAGCTTAGGAGGACGGGCCCAAGAGACCCAGTACTTC. Encoded protein: CASSLGGRAQETQYF.

The chain employs TRBV28 and TRBJ2-7, with 11 bases lining up with TRBD1. Per germline, CDR1 MDHEN and CDR2 SYDVKM. The CDR3 extends over 16 amino acids. V lost 6 bases and J lost 3; bases outside the gene matches: 10. CDR3 in DNA: TGTGCCAGCAGAAAAAGACGGGACAGGGGGGGCTACGAGCAGTACTTC. Protein: CASRKRRDRGGYEQYF.

V and J are TRBV28 and TRBJ2-7, with 9 bases lining up with TRBD2. Germline CDR1 and CDR2: MDHEN and SYDVKM. The length of the CDR3 is 17 residues. The ends lost 1 base at V and 6 bases at J; junction bases unmatched: 13. CDR3 bases: TGTGCCAGCAGTTTATCCGGGGGCGGGAGGGCCAAACCCGAGCAGTACTTC. This gives the protein CASSLSGGGRAKPEQYF.